The clone carrying this T cell receptor (beta chain) occurred many times. It was RNA transcripts that yielded the amplified TCR beta CDR3 regions. HTBI primers were used for first-round RT-PCR of the TCR CDR3. TCRdb re-analysed the multiplex PCR reads in MiXCR, keeping a single row per CDR3 protein. Seen here are about 690,000 distinct CDR3 sequences, approximately 15% observed once, and the top ten hold around 15%. The data stem from a study of T cells in Graves' hyperthyroidism and ophthalmopathy. The CDR3 totals 16 residues. Germline V gene data show CDR1 as SGHAT and CDR2 as FQNNGV. The ends were cut back, 5 bases at V and 5 bases at J, with 21 bases in the middle.

This TCR came from a man between 45 and 60 years old with Graves' hyperthyroidism. Material for sequencing was blood. This chain uses TRBV11-2 with TRBJ2-5; D is possibly TRBD2 (6 bases). Here the CDR3 DNA reads TGTGCCAGCAGCGCAGGGACTCTCATTCATCGGGAGACCCAGTACTTC. This translates into CASSAGTLIHRETQYF. Full variable domain (remainder filled in from reference TRBV11-2 and TRBJ2-5): EAGVAQSPRYKIIEKRQSVAFWCNPISGHATLYWYQQILGQGPKLLIQFQNNGVVDDSQLPKDRFSAERLKGVDSTLKIQPAKLEDSAVYLCASSAGTLIHRETQYFGPGTRLLVL.